These 20 T cell receptor beta chains were all obtained from the same sample, sequenced in a study of T cell repertoires in cytomegalovirus infection. TCRdb re-derived calls from the reads in MiXCR, one entry per CDR3 protein. The profile shows some 320,000 distinct CDR3 sequences, more than 8% of them singletons. Sequenced sample: PBMCs. The origin of the receptors is a human donor in good health (CMV status not recorded). Some clones in this sample may be carry-over from other donors' samples.

There are many counts of this clonotype. The rearrangement uses TRBV7-2 and TRBJ2-1; 13 bases match TRBD2. Germline V gene lookup returns CDR1 SGHTA and CDR2 FQGNSA. This CDR3 has 15 residues. The junction had 9 bases not matched to a gene; V was cut back by 7 bases and J by 9 bases. CDR3 amino acids: CASTVGTSGISEQFF. The CDR3 region has the DNA TGTGCCAGCACCGTTGGGACTAGCGGGATTAGTGAGCAGTTCTTC.

There are many counts of this clonotype. The rearrangement links TRBV7-2 to TRBJ2-7; no definite D call. This CDR3 is 12 amino acids long. The germline V gene encodes CDR1 SGHTA and CDR2 FQGNSA. V lost 2 bases and J 4 bases, leaving 6 bases between the germline ends. The CDR3 sequence: CASSLSVYEQYF. CDR3 in DNA: TGTGCCAGCAGCTTAAGTGTGTACGAGCAGTACTTC.

This clonotype was observed a few times. The CDR3: CSATGTGADYGYTF. The CDR3 DNA is TGCAGTGCGACCGGGACAGGCGCAGACTATGGCTACACCTTC. The chain carries TRBV20-1 and TRBJ1-2; TRBD1 matches at 8 bases. Trimming took 6 bases from V and 3 from J; bases not matched to a gene: 9. CDR3 length: 14 residues. The germline V gene encodes CDR1 DFQATT and CDR2 SNEGSKA (reference sequence).

V and J are TRBV7-9 and TRBJ2-1; the match to TRBD1 covers 8 bases. Losses at the gene ends were 1 base for V and 7 bases for J; bases not matched to a gene: 6. Germline lookup yields CDR1 SEHNR and CDR2 FQNEAQ (reference sequence). The CDR3 covers 15 residues. The CDR3 region has the DNA TGTGCCAGCAGCTTAGAGACAGGGGTAGTAAATGAGCAGTTCTTC. Protein: CASSLETGVVNEQFF.

This clonotype came up many times. The V call is TRBV6-6, the J call TRBJ1-2; 8 nucleotides align to TRBD1. The CDR3 spans 15 residues. V gave up 2 bases and J gave up 0 bases; unmatched junction bases: 2. Germline V gene lookup returns CDR1 MNHNY and CDR2 SVGAGI (reference sequence). CDR3 coding DNA: TGTGCCAGCAGTTACCGGGACAGGCCTAACTATGGCTACACCTTC. It specifies CASSYRDRPNYGYTF.

This clonotype was recorded at least ten times. This chain connects TRBV7-8 to TRBJ2-6; the match to TRBD1 covers 7 bases. The ends lost 5 bases at V and 0 bases at J; junction bases unmatched: 13. The CDR3 covers 19 residues. CDR1 is SGHVS, CDR2 FQNEAQ, per germline. In DNA form, the CDR3 reads TGTGCCAGCAGCCCTCGGAGGACAGGCATACTCTCTGGGGCCAACGTCCTGACTTTC. This gives the protein CASSPRRTGILSGANVLTF.

This clonotype was seen only a few times. The chain employs TRBV2 and TRBJ2-7, with TRBD2 identical over 8 bases. There are 14 residues in the CDR3. With V trimmed by 3 bases and J by 4 bases, 5 bases remained unmatched. CDR1 SNHLY and CDR2 FYNNEI come from the germline V gene. CDR3 in amino acids: CASSETGGRYEQYF. CDR3 DNA: TGTGCCAGCAGTGAGACGGGGGGGCGTTACGAGCAGTACTTC.

In this sample, this clonotype turned up a few times. The chain joins TRBV5-4 to TRBJ1-6; TRBD1 is a possible D gene (6 bases). Trimming cost V 4 bases and J 7 bases, with 15 bases left between them. This CDR3 is 15 amino acids long. Looked up from germline, CDR1 is SGHNT and CDR2 is YYREEE (reference sequence). The CDR3 DNA sequence: TGTGCCAGCAGCCCCCAGAGGGGGGAGAATTCACCCCTCCACTTT. This encodes CASSPQRGENSPLHF. The entire variable domain, with the rest obtained from reference TRBV5-4 and TRBJ1-6, is as follows: ETGVTQSPTHLIKTRGQQVTLRCSSQSGHNTVSWYQQALGQGPQFIFQYYREEENGRGNFPPRFSGLQFPNYSSELNVNALELDDSALYLCASSPQRGENSPLHFGNGTRLTVT.

V is TRBV7-2 and J is TRBJ1-6; D remains unclear. Germline CDR1 is SGHTA and CDR2 is FQGNSA. CDR3 length equals 15 residues. Deletions cut 6 bases from V and 10 bases from J, with 19 bases between. DNA for the CDR3: TGTGCCAGCAGTGTCCAAACGGGCCGTCAGTCACCCCTCCACTTT. As protein: CASSVQTGRQSPLHF.

The gene calls are TRBV20-1 and TRBJ1-1; maybe TRBD1 (5 bases). V lost 6 bases to trimming and J lost 5 bases, with 13 bases between them. Germline V gene lookup returns CDR1 DFQATT and CDR2 SNEGSKA (reference sequence). The CDR3 totals 12 residues. The CDR3 here is CSARDGGTEAFF. The CDR3 bases are TGCAGTGCCCGTGACGGGGGGACTGAAGCTTTCTTT.

As DNA, the CDR3 is TGTGCCAGCTCACCGCCGGGGTTAAACACCGGGGAGCTGTTTTTT. Amino acids: CASSPPGLNTGELFF. The rearrangement uses TRBV18 and TRBJ2-2; tentative D call: TRBD2 (5 bases). Germline loops: CDR1 KGHSH, CDR2 LQKENI. The CDR3 is 15 amino acids. Trimming removed 3 bases at V and 2 bases at J, with 10 bases between.

The gene calls are TRBV2 and TRBJ2-7; no clear D gene. Germline CDR1 is SNHLY and CDR2 is FYNNEI. V was shortened by 5 bases and J by 6 bases, with 20 bases between the two germline ends. The CDR3 runs to 15 residues. CDR3 region: CASSPFGARLGEQYF. CDR3 in DNA: TGTGCCAGCAGTCCGTTCGGAGCTAGGTTGGGCGAGCAGTACTTC.

This clonotype has more than one count but fewer than ten. V usage is TRBV20-1 and J usage is TRBJ1-3; D gene unclear. The CDR3 has 14 residues. Trimming removed 0 bases from V and 5 bases from J, with 11 bases in between. Germline CDR1 DFQATT, CDR2 SNEGSKA (reference sequence). The CDR3 is CSAREENPRNTIYF. The CDR3 nucleotides are TGCAGTGCTAGAGAGGAGAACCCCAGAAACACCATATATTTT.

Comment on this clonotype: A much bigger clone sits one base away, suggesting this may be a read error. The V and J genes are TRBV12-3 or TRBV12-4 and TRBJ1-5; 7 nucleotides agree with TRBD1. The junction had 13 bases not matched to a gene; V was cut back by 4 bases and J by 7 bases. The CDR3 runs 16 residues. CDR3 in DNA: TGTGCCAGCAGTTATGGCGGAGGGGGCAAAAGGCAGCCCCAGCATTTT. As protein: CASSYGGGGKRQPQHF.

This clonotype was counted at least ten times. The gene calls are TRBV7-2 and TRBJ2-1; 7 bases align to TRBD2. The CDR3 is 16 residues long. Germline assignment: CDR1 SGHTA and CDR2 FQGNSA. V was clipped by 4 bases and J by 6 bases; unmatched bases: 12. The CDR3 loop reads CASSSQPAGSSNEQFF. The CDR3 DNA reads as TGTGCCAGCAGCTCCCAACCAGCGGGGAGCTCCAATGAGCAGTTCTTC. Using reference TRBV7-2 and TRBJ2-1 for the parts outside the CDR3, the full variable domain is GAGVSQSPSNKVTEKGKDVELRCDPISGHTALYWYRQSLGQGLEFLIYFQGNSAPDKSGLPSDRFSAERTGGSVSTLTIQRTQQEDSAVYLCASSSQPAGSSNEQFFGPGTRLTVL.

This clonotype was seen repeatedly, ten times or more. The rearrangement links TRBV5-4 to TRBJ2-3; 7 nucleotides match TRBD2. There are 14 residues in the CDR3. CDR1 and CDR2 (germline): SGHNT, YYREEE (reference sequence). V was pared by 2 bases and J by 4 bases, with 4 bases of the junction left unmatched. The CDR3 region is CASSFSGASDTQYF. The CDR3, as DNA: TGTGCCAGCAGCTTCAGCGGGGCCTCAGATACGCAGTATTTT.

The rearrangement links TRBV12-3 or TRBV12-4 to TRBJ2-3, with 8 bases that match TRBD2. V was pared by 5 bases and J by 5 bases, with 6 bases of the junction left unmatched. This CDR3 is built from 14 residues. CDR3 nucleotide sequence: TGTGCCAGCAGTAGCGGGAGCGGCCTAGATACGCAGTATTTT. Encoded protein: CASSSGSGLDTQYF.

About this clonotype: Because it lacks the conserved phenylalanine or tryptophan at the end, this CDR3 is likely a read error. The limits of the CDR3 on the DNA are not certain, so only TCRdb's listed CDR3 is given. V is TRBV29-1 and J is TRBJ1-1; the table's D gene call, TRBD1, was not cross checked with the DNA. The CDR3 is 11 residues long, counting both termini. Germline V gives CDR1 SQVTM, CDR2 ANQGSEA. The CDR3 is CSARLTGLVQI.

A remark on this clonotype: It may be a read error: a sequence one base away is much more abundant. This chain joins TRBV28 and TRBJ2-2, with D perhaps assigned TRBD1 or TRBD2 (5 bases each). The CDR3 totals 14 residues. Germline V gene sequence: CDR1 MDHEN, CDR2 SYDVKM. CDR3 sequence: CASSQLTATGEPFF. The CDR3 DNA reads as TGTGCCAGCAGCCAATTGACAGCGACCGGGGAGCCGTTTTTT.

This clonotype was detected only a few times. The CDR3 reads CASSKGQGAGWNEKLFF. In nucleotides, the CDR3 is TGTGCCAGCAGCAAAGGACAGGGGGCTGGTTGGAATGAAAAACTGTTTTTT. V is TRBV7-9 and J is TRBJ1-4; 11 bases match TRBD1. V shed 5 bases and J 5 bases; nucleotides not matched to a gene: 10. The CDR3 is 17 residues long. Germline lookup yields CDR1 SEHNR and CDR2 FQNEAQ (reference sequence).